What follows are 30 T cell receptor beta chains derived from one specimen sequenced in a study of T-cell reconstitution after alpha-beta-depleted transplantation in children. Unique molecular identifiers were incorporated when the TCRbeta library was constructed. TCRdb re-called the PCR reads with MiXCR, one entry per CDR3 protein. The profile shows about a million distinct CDR3 sequences, less than 30% of them singletons. Sample: PBMCs, mostly from graft donor cells, taken 360 days after TCRalphabeta/CD19-depleted stem cell transplant. These receptors originate from a boy under two years old who had a stem cell transplant for SCID, so the T cells may come from the graft donor.

This clonotype was counted a few times. This sequence joins TRBV20-1 and TRBJ2-3; TRBD2 matches 12 bases. Germline values: CDR1 DFQATT, CDR2 SNEGSKA (reference sequence). Trimming at V came to 8 bases and at J to 4 bases, leaving 4 bases not matched to a gene. There are 13 residues in the CDR3. CDR3 protein: CSPTSGGSDTQYF. The DNA for the CDR3 is TGCAGTCCGACTAGCGGGGGATCAGATACGCAGTATTTT.

V gene TRBV9 combines with J gene TRBJ2-2; D remains unclear. The germline V gene has CDR1 SGDLS and CDR2 YYNGEE. Trimming left V 7 bases short and J 7 bases short, with 14 bases between. The CDR3 runs to 13 residues. This chain's CDR3 is CASSAWRSGELFF. The CDR3 DNA sequence: TGTGCCAGCTCTGCTTGGCGGAGCGGGGAGCTGTTTTTT.

This clonotype has more than one count but fewer than ten. The V and J genes are TRBV20-1 and TRBJ1-6; D call uncertain. The germline CDR1 and CDR2 sequences are DFQATT and SNEGSKA (reference sequence). CDR3 size: 13 residues. V gave up 6 bases and J gave up 8 bases, with 14 bases separating them. The CDR3 protein is CSAQTAGYSPLHF. The CDR3 DNA reads TGCAGTGCCCAAACGGCGGGATATTCACCCCTCCACTTT.

The V call is TRBV5-5, the J call TRBJ2-7; TRBD2 is a possible D gene (6 bases). The CDR3 consists of 16 residues. Trimming removed 5 bases from V and 0 bases from J, with 18 bases in between. The germline CDR1 and CDR2 sequences are SGHKS and YYEKEE (reference sequence). CDR3 region: CASSYRDFQVSYEQYF. The CDR3 nucleotides are TGTGCCAGCAGTTACCGGGACTTCCAAGTCTCCTACGAGCAGTACTTC.

This clonotype appeared a few times. This sequence joins TRBV30 and TRBJ2-1; D call uncertain. Trimming stripped 2 bases from V and 3 bases from J, with 2 bases between. Germline V lookup: CDR1 GTSNPN, CDR2 SVGIG (reference sequence). There are 11 residues in the CDR3. CDR3 residues: CAWSYYNEQFF. DNA for the CDR3: TGTGCCTGGAGTTACTACAATGAGCAGTTCTTC.

The chain combines TRBV3-1 with TRBJ2-1; D not resolved. Germline CDR1 is LGHDT and CDR2 is YNNKEL (reference sequence). V gave up 0 bases and J gave up 2 bases, with 8 bases separating them. CDR3 size: 15 residues. CDR3 sequence reads: CASSQEFTTYNEQFF. CDR3 sequence (DNA): TGTGCCAGCAGCCAAGAGTTCACTACCTACAATGAGCAGTTCTTC.

Of note for this clonotype: The conserved final phenylalanine or tryptophan is absent from the CDR3, which likely points to a read error. The chain links TRBV27 to TRBJ1-1, with D possibly TRBD1 on 5 matching bases. The CDR3 covers 14 residues. Looked up from germline, CDR1 is MNHEY and CDR2 is SMNVEV (reference sequence). Between the trimmed V and J ends, which lost 4 bases and 2 bases, there was a span of 11 bases. Here the CDR3 DNA reads TGTGCCAGCAGTTCTGGGACCCGAAACACTGAAGCTTTCTAT. It encodes CASSSGTRNTEAFY.

This clonotype was counted between two and nine times. The gene calls are TRBV7-2 and TRBJ2-5; D gene uncertain. Germline V gene sequence: CDR1 SGHTA, CDR2 FQGNSA. V was shortened by 1 base and J by 0 bases, with 15 bases between the two germline ends. There are 17 residues in the CDR3. The CDR3 DNA reads as TGTGCCAGCAGCTTAGTCCCCTCCAACCGGTACCAAGAGACCCAGTACTTC. Protein sequence: CASSLVPSNRYQETQYF.

The V and J genes are TRBV6-2 or TRBV6-3 and TRBJ1-2, with a tentative D call TRBD1 (5 bases). The CDR3 sequence is 13 residues long. Germline CDR1 is MNHEY and CDR2 is SVGEGT. V lost 3 bases and J 8 bases, leaving 13 bases between the germline ends. The CDR3 coding sequence is TGTGCCAGCAGTTATTCGGGGACCCTCGGCTACACCTTC. Amino acid sequence: CASSYSGTLGYTF.

The chain employs TRBV6-5 and TRBJ1-1; tentatively, D is TRBD1 (5 bases). The CDR3 length is 12 residues. V lost 2 bases and J 12 bases, leaving 13 bases between the germline ends. Germline CDR1 reads MNHEY; CDR2 reads SVGAGI. CDR3 sequence: CASSYLEGLTFF. The CDR3 DNA sequence: TGTGCCAGCAGTTACCTGGAGGGGTTAACTTTCTTT.

In its sample, this clonotype was seen a few times. This chain uses TRBV4-1 with TRBJ2-1; 7 nucleotides align to TRBD1. CDR1 and CDR2 (germline): MGHRA, YSYEKL. CDR3 length: 16 amino acids. V trimming: 2 bases; J trimming: 3 bases; junction bases outside the gene matches: 7. The CDR3 is CASSQQTGALYNEQFF. As DNA, the CDR3 is TGCGCCAGCAGCCAACAAACAGGGGCGCTCTACAATGAGCAGTTCTTC.

A few counts support this clonotype. The genes are TRBV27 and TRBJ1-3; TRBD1 aligns across 7 bases. Germline loops: CDR1 MNHEY, CDR2 SMNVEV (reference sequence). The CDR3 runs 17 residues. V lost 5 bases to trimming and J lost 2 bases; unmatched junction nucleotides: 12. This CDR3 reads CASSLYTGTDPGNTIYF. The CDR3 nucleotides read TGTGCCAGCAGTCTGTACACCGGGACAGACCCTGGAAACACCATATATTTT.

The chain has TRBV28 and TRBJ1-4; the D is unclear. This CDR3 contains 17 residues. Germline CDR1 and CDR2: MDHEN and SYDVKM. Trimming shortened V by 3 bases and J by 1 base, and 15 bases separated the two germline ends. The CDR3 protein is CASSLWRELGTNEKLFF. CDR3 nucleotides: TGTGCCAGCAGTTTGTGGCGGGAATTGGGAACTAATGAAAAACTGTTTTTT.

The rearrangement links TRBV3-1 to TRBJ2-1; D gene uncertain. The CDR3 sequence is 15 residues long. Germline lookup yields CDR1 LGHDT and CDR2 YNNKEL (reference sequence). V was cut by 2 bases and J by 1 base, with 9 bases left in between. This CDR3 is CASSQPHSSYNEQFF. CDR3 nucleotides: TGTGCCAGCAGCCAACCCCATTCGTCCTACAATGAGCAGTTCTTC.

Here the CDR3 reads CASSYLAGNSYEQYF. In DNA, the CDR3 is TGTGCCAGCAGTTACTTAGCAGGGAATTCCTACGAGCAGTACTTC. This chain connects TRBV6-5 to TRBJ2-7, with D maybe TRBD1 (5 bases). V was shortened by 1 base and J by 1 base, with 11 bases between the two germline ends. The length of the CDR3 is 15 residues. Per the germline V gene, CDR1 is MNHEY and CDR2 is SVGAGI.

The sample holds a few counts of this clonotype. The chain combines TRBV12-3 or TRBV12-4 with TRBJ2-5, with 11 bases fitting TRBD2. The CDR3 has 16 residues. Trimming took 1 base from V and 0 from J; bases not matched to a gene: 1. CDR3 amino acids: CASSLGLAGYQETQYF. In DNA, the CDR3 is TGTGCCAGCAGTTTAGGACTAGCGGGGTACCAAGAGACCCAGTACTTC.

The genes are TRBV3-1 and TRBJ2-7; D not certain. With 0 bases removed from V and 1 base from J, the gap between germline ends came to 10 bases. The V gene's germline CDR1 is LGHDT and CDR2 YNNKEL (reference sequence). The CDR3 is made up of 15 amino acids. CDR3 bases: TGTGCCAGCAGCCAAGAGCGTGTTGGGTCCTACGAGCAGTACTTC. Amino acids: CASSQERVGSYEQYF.

The sample holds a few counts of this clonotype. The rearrangement links TRBV20-1 to TRBJ1-1, with 10 bases identical to TRBD1. Germline V gene lookup returns CDR1 DFQATT and CDR2 SNEGSKA (reference sequence). The CDR3 spans 13 residues. The trim removed 0 bases at V and 6 bases at J, leaving 1 base unmatched. The CDR3: CSARETGGPEAFF. In DNA, the CDR3 is TGCAGTGCTAGAGAGACAGGGGGCCCTGAAGCTTTCTTT.

The genes are TRBV12-3 or TRBV12-4 and TRBJ2-1; TRBD1 agrees at 7 bases. The CDR3 totals 16 residues. With V trimmed by 6 bases and J by 3 bases, 11 bases remained unmatched. This CDR3 is CASRADHRGSYNEQFF. CDR3 DNA sequence: TGTGCCAGCAGGGCTGATCACAGGGGCAGCTACAATGAGCAGTTCTTC.

The V call is TRBV5-1, the J call TRBJ2-3, with D possibly TRBD1 on 6 matching bases. Germline V gene data show CDR1 as SGHRS and CDR2 as YFSETQ. V lost 1 base, J lost 1 base, and 13 bases lay in between. CDR3 length equals 16 residues. CDR3 protein: CASSLTSSGGTDTQYF. In DNA form, the CDR3 reads TGCGCCAGCAGCTTGACGAGCTCAGGGGGCACAGATACGCAGTATTTT.

For the CDR3, the DNA is TGTGCCAGCAGCTCAACCATCCGGGACAGTCAGGGGGCCCAGTACTTC. Residues: CASSSTIRDSQGAQYF. This chain joins TRBV12-3 or TRBV12-4 and TRBJ2-5, with 7 bases identical to TRBD1. After removal of 6 bases from V and 9 bases from J, the junction contained 19 bases not matched to a gene. This CDR3 is 16 amino acids long.

Many counts were recorded for this clonotype. The chain has TRBV7-8 and TRBJ2-5; TRBD2 aligns across 7 bases. The CDR3 covers 17 residues. V trimming: 4 bases; J trimming: 4 bases; junction bases outside the gene matches: 15. Germline CDR1 reads SGHVS; CDR2 reads FQNEAQ. The CDR3 loop is CASSSSHVPLARETQYF. In DNA form, the CDR3 reads TGTGCCAGCAGCTCATCTCATGTACCACTAGCGAGAGAGACCCAGTACTTC.

In this sample, this clonotype turned up a few times. The rearrangement joins TRBV11-2 to TRBJ2-7; D possibly uses TRBD1 or TRBD2 (5 bases each). Between the trimmed V and J ends, which lost 4 bases and 3 bases, there was a span of 19 bases. This CDR3 spans 16 amino acids. Per germline, CDR1 SGHAT and CDR2 FQNNGV. In nucleotides, the CDR3 is TGTGCCAGCAGCTGGGGACCGGGACGGGCCGACTACGAGCAGTACTTC. Protein product: CASSWGPGRADYEQYF.

Worth noting for this clonotype: At one end, the junction sequence differs from germline, possibly due to a read error. The chain joins TRBV12-3 or TRBV12-4 to TRBJ1-6, with 7 positions matching TRBD1. The CDR3 has 14 amino acids. The chain's CDR3 is CASKLQGYNSPLDF. The CDR3 region has the DNA TGTGCCAGCAAACTACAGGGGTATAATTCACCCCTCGACTTT.

This clonotype appeared a few times. The chain carries TRBV20-1 and TRBJ1-2, with unresolved D. V gave up 3 bases and J gave up 4 bases, with 12 bases separating them. Germline V lookup: CDR1 DFQATT, CDR2 SNEGSKA (reference sequence). This CDR3 has 13 residues. This CDR3 reads CSASLDLTYGYTF. The CDR3 DNA reads TGCAGTGCTAGTTTGGACCTCACCTATGGCTACACCTTC.

A few counts support this clonotype. The chain recombines TRBV5-5 with TRBJ2-4; the D is unclear. CDR1 is SGHKS, CDR2 YYEKEE, per germline (reference sequence). The CDR3 runs 15 residues. V lost 2 bases and J lost 5, with 14 bases in between. The CDR3 loop reads CASSFEANLQNIQYF. DNA of the CDR3: TGTGCCAGCAGCTTCGAGGCAAATCTTCAAAACATTCAGTACTTC.

This rearrangement joins TRBV4-1 to TRBJ2-3, with D perhaps TRBD1 or TRBD2 (6 bases each). The CDR3 has 15 amino acids. The germline V and J ends were trimmed by 1 base and 3 bases, with 11 bases remaining between them. Germline lookup yields CDR1 MGHRA and CDR2 YSYEKL. The CDR3 reads CASSQVTGRTDTQYF. CDR3 DNA sequence: TGCGCCAGCAGCCAAGTAACAGGGAGGACAGATACGCAGTATTTT.

This CDR3 is CASSERGVYNSPLHF. CDR3 nucleotide sequence: TGTGCCAGCAGTGAAAGGGGCGTCTATAATTCACCCCTCCACTTT. The chain has TRBV2 and TRBJ1-6; D might be TRBD1 (5 bases). The germline V gene encodes CDR1 SNHLY and CDR2 FYNNEI. V lost 2 bases and J lost 3, with 8 bases in between. The CDR3 covers 15 residues.

The chain has TRBV4-1 and TRBJ2-3; TRBD2 might be the D (5 bases). The CDR3 contains 15 residues. V lost 1 base and J 5 bases, leaving 13 bases between the germline ends. Looked up from germline, CDR1 is MGHRA and CDR2 is YSYEKL. Here the CDR3 DNA reads TGCGCCAGCAGCCAAGTGCAGAACCGGGGAGATACGCAGTATTTT. Protein product: CASSQVQNRGDTQYF.

The chain has TRBV12-5 and TRBJ1-6, with D unclear. CDR3 length: 15 amino acids. V lost 0 bases to trimming and J lost 7 bases, with 10 bases between them. CDR1 and CDR2 (germline): LGHNT, FRNRAP. DNA for the CDR3: TGTGCTAGTGGTTTGGTAGGGCAGGTGAATTCACCCCTCCACTTT. Protein: CASGLVGQVNSPLHF.